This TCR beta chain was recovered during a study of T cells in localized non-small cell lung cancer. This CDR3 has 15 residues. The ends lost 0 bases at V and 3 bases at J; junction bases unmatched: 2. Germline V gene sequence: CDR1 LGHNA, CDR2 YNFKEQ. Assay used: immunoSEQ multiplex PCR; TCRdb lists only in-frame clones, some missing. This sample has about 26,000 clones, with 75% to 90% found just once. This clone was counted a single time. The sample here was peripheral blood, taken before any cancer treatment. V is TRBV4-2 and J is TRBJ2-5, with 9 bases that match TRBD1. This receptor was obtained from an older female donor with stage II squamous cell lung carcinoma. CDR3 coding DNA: TGTGCCAGCAGCCAAGACCGACAGGGGGAAGAGACCCAGTACTTC. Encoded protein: CASSQDRQGEETQYF.